These T cell receptor beta chains were read from a single sample in a study of response to subunit inactivated influenza vaccine. TCRdb analysed the RT-PCR reads with MiXCR anew, one entry per CDR3 protein. The sample comprises 560,000 or so distinct CDR3 sequences, about 8% of which are singletons, and 10% to 15% rests with the top ten. Sequenced material: PBMCs from blood, taken around 25 months after vaccination. The receptors stem from a man between 50 and 69 years old who received an inactivated influenza vaccine. Both conserved end residues are part of each CDR3. Fields, in order: D gene, J gene, V gene, clone size, CDR3 DNA, CDR3 protein. A D gene is named only where the DNA matches it firmly. Clone sizes are given selectively: once, few, many, or a class where the clone is expanded.

NA TRBJ1-1 TRBV5-1 NA TGCGCCAGCAGCTCCACTGGACAGCCGAACACTGAAGCTTTCTTT CASSSTGQPNTEAFF
NA TRBJ2-7 TRBV28 few TGTGCCAGCAGTTACATGTCCACCCCCTACGAGCAGTACTTC CASSYMSTPYEQYF
NA TRBJ2-3 TRBV27 few TGTGCCAGCAGTTCCCTCGGGGGTGGAGAAGATACGCAGTATTTT CASSSLGGGEDTQYF
NA TRBJ1-5 TRBV7-2 many TGTGCCAGCAGCATCACAGGGAGCAATCAGCCCCAGCATTTT CASSITGSNQPQHF
NA TRBJ2-7 TRBV30 NA TGTGCCTGGAGTGTTAGGAACTACGAGCAGTACTTC CAWSVRNYEQYF
TRBD1 TRBJ1-2 TRBV6-1 few TGTGCCAGCACAAACGACAGGGGACACCATGGCTACACCTTC CASTNDRGHHGYTF
NA TRBJ2-6 TRBV6-1 NA TGTGCCAGCAGCCCGCGGGGCGCTGGGGCCAACGTCCTGACTTTC CASSPRGAGANVLTF
NA TRBJ2-2 TRBV18 few TGTGCCAGCTCACCACAAGGGACAACAACCGGGGAGCTGTTTTTT CASSPQGTTTGELFF
TRBD1 TRBJ2-6 TRBV20-1 few TGCAGTGCAGCAGTTACAGGGGCGGTTGGGGCCAACGTCCTGACTTTC CSAAVTGAVGANVLTF
TRBD1 TRBJ2-2 TRBV7-2 few TGTGCCAGCAGCTTAGGGACAGGCCACACCGGGGAGCTGTTTTTT CASSLGTGHTGELFF
NA TRBJ2-7 TRBV12-3/TRBV12-4 few TGTGCCAGCAGTTTAAATCAGGGAGGTGAGCAGTACTTC CASSLNQGGEQYF
NA TRBJ2-2 TRBV28 NA TGTGCCAGCAGACCACAGGTCCGCTTATCGGGGAGGTACACCGGGGAGCTGTTTTTT CASRPQVRLSGRYTGELFF
NA TRBJ1-3 TRBV10-3 NA TGTGCCATCAGTGACCCGGGAAACACCATATATTTT CAISDPGNTIYF
TRBD1 TRBJ2-4 TRBV6-7 few TGTGCCAGCAGTTACTTGGACAGGAAAAACATTCAGTACTTC CASSYLDRKNIQYF
NA TRBJ2-7 TRBV9 few TGTGCCAGCAGCGTAGGCAACGGACCCCCGTACGAGCAGTACTTC CASSVGNGPPYEQYF
NA TRBJ1-1 TRBV5-6 few TGTGCCAGCAGGTACGGTCTGGACACTGAAGCTTTCTTT CASRYGLDTEAFF
NA TRBJ2-1 TRBV7-2 NA TGTGCCAGCAGCTCGACCCGGGACTTCGGTGCCAATGAGCAGTTCTTC CASSSTRDFGANEQFF
TRBD1 TRBJ2-1 TRBV7-9 few TGTGCCAGCTTCCCCGGGGGGACAGGGCCATACAATGAGCAGTTCTTC CASFPGGTGPYNEQFF
NA TRBJ2-1 TRBV4-3 many TGCGCCAGCAGCCAAAACCCGCAGGGTGCTGCGACCAATGAGCAGTTCTTC CASSQNPQGAATNEQFF
TRBD1 TRBJ1-1 TRBV11-2 many TGTGCCAGCAGCGCTTTCGCGGACAGGGTGGACACTGAAGCTTTCTTT CASSAFADRVDTEAFF
NA TRBJ1-6 TRBV5-1 many TGCGCCAGCAGGCCGGGCCCAGAGGGTTCACCCCTCCACTTT CASRPGPEGSPLHF
TRBD1 TRBJ1-1 TRBV27 NA TGTGCCAGCAGTTTAAGAGGGGGCCAGATGAACACTGAAGCTTTCTTT CASSLRGGQMNTEAFF
TRBD2 TRBJ2-3 TRBV29-1 many TGCAGCGTTGAGGGACTAGCGGGAGGCGGGGGCATCCTAGATACGCAGTATTTT CSVEGLAGGGGILDTQYF
NA TRBJ1-2 TRBV5-1 many TGCGCCAGCAGCTTGGAGGCGATGGGGGGAGTAAACTATGGCTACACCTTC CASSLEAMGGVNYGYTF